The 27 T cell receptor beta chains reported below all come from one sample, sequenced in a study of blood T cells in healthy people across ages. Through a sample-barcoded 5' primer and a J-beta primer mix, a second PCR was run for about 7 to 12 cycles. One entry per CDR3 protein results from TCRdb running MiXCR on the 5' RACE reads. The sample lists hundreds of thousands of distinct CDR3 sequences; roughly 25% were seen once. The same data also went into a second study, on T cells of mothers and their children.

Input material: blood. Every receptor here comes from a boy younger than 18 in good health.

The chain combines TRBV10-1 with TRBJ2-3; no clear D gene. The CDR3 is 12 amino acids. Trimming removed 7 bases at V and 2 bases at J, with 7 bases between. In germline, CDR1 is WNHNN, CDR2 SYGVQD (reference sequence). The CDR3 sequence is CASIQSTDTQYF. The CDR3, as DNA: TGCGCCAGCATCCAATCCACAGATACGCAGTATTTT.

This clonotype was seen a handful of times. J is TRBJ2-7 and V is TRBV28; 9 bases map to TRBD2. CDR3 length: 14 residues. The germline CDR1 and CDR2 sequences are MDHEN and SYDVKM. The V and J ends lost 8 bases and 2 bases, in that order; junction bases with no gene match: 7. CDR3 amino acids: CASEPSGTTYEQYF. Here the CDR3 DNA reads TGTGCCAGCGAGCCTAGCGGGACTACCTACGAGCAGTACTTC.

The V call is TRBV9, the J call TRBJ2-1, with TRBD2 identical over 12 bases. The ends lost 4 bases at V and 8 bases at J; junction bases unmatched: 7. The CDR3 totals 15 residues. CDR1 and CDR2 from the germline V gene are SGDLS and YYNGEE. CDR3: CASSMLAGGTDEQFF. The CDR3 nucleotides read TGTGCCAGCAGCATGCTAGCGGGAGGGACTGATGAGCAGTTCTTC.

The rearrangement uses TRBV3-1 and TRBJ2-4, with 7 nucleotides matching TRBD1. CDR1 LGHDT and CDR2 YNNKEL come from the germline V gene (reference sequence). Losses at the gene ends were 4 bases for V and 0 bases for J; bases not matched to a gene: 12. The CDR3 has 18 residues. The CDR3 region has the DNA TGTGCCAGCAGCCGGACAGGAACCAAGGGATTAGCCAAAAACATTCAGTACTTC. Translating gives CASSRTGTKGLAKNIQYF.

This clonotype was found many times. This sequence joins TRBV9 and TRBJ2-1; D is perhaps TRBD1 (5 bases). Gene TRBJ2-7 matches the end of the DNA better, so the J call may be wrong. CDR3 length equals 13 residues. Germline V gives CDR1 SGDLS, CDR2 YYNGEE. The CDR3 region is CASSKTGVYEQYF. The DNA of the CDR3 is TGTGCCAGCAGCAAAACAGGAGTCTACGAGCAGTACTTC.

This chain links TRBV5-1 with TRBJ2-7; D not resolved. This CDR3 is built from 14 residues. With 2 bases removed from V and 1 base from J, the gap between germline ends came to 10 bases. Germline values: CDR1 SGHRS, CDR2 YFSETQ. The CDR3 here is CASSFNSKSYEQYF. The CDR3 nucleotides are TGCGCCAGCAGCTTTAACAGCAAGTCCTACGAGCAGTACTTC.

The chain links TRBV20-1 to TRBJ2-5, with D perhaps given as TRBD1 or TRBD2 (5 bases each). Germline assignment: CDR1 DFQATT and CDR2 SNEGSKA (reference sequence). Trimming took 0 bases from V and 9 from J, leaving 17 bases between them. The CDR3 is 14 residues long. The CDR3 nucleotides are TGCAGTGCTAGAGATATAAGAGGGGTTGAGGCCCAGTACTTC. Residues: CSARDIRGVEAQYF.

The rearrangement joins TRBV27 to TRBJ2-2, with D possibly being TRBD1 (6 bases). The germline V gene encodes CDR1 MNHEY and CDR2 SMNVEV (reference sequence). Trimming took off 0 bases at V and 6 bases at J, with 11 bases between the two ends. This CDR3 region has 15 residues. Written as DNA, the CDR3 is TGTGCCAGCAGTTTATCGATAACAGGGCCCGGGGAGCTGTTTTTT. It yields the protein CASSLSITGPGELFF.

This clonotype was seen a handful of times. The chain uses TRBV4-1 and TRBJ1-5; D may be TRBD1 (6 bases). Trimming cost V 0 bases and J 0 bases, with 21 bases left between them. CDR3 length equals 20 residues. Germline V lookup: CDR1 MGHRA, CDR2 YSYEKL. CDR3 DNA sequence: TGCGCCAGCAGCCAAGAGCTTGGGACACTCATGGGTTATAGCAATCAGCCCCAGCATTTT. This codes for CASSQELGTLMGYSNQPQHF.

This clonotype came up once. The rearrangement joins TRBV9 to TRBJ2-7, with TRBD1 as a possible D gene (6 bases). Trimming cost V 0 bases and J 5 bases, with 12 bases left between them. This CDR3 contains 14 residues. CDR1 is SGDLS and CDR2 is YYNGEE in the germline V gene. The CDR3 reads CASSVEHRAHEQYF. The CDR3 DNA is TGTGCCAGCAGCGTAGAACACAGGGCCCACGAGCAGTACTTC.

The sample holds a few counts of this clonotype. The DNA of the CDR3 is TGTGCCAGCAGCCTCGGGACAGCCGGTCAGCCCCAGCATTTT. Translated, it gives CASSLGTAGQPQHF. The J gene is TRBJ1-5, the V gene TRBV13; 7 bases are a match to TRBD1. This CDR3 comprises 14 residues. Per the germline V gene, CDR1 is PRHDT and CDR2 is FYEKMQ (reference sequence). J was trimmed by 6 bases and V by 5 bases; bases with no gene match: 7. Looking up the rest from reference TRBV13 and TRBJ1-5 gives the full variable domain: AAGVIQSPRHLIKEKRETATLKCYPIPRHDTVYWYQQGPGQDPQFLISFYEKMQSDKGSIPDRFSAQQFSDYHSELNMSSLELGDSALYFCASSLGTAGQPQHFGDGTRLSIL.

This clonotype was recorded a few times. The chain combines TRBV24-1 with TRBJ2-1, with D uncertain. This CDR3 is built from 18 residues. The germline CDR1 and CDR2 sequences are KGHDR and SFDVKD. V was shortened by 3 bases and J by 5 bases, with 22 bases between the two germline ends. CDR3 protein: CATSDPSTATDPHNEQFF. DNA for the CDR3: TGTGCCACCAGTGATCCCTCCACCGCGACGGACCCCCACAATGAGCAGTTCTTC.

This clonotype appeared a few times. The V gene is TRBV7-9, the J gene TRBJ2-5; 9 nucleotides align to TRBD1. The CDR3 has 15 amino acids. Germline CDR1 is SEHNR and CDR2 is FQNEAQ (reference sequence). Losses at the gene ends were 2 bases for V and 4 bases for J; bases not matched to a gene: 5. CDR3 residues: CASSLTGQGIETQYF. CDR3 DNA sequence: TGTGCCAGCAGCTTAACGGGACAGGGAATAGAGACCCAGTACTTC.

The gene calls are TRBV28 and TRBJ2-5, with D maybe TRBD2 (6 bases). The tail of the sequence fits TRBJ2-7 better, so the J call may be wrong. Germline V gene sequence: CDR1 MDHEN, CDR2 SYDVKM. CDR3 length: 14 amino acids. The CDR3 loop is CASSLLTAGHEQYF. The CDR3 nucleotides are TGTGCCAGCAGTTTATTGACGGCGGGGCACGAGCAGTACTTC.

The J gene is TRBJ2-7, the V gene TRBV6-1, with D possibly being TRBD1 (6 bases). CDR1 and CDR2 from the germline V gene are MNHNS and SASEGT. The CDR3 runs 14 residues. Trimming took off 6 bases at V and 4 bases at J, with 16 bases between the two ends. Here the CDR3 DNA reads TGTGCCAGCAGCGAACAGACCAGGGGTTACGAGCAGTACTTC. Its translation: CASSEQTRGYEQYF.

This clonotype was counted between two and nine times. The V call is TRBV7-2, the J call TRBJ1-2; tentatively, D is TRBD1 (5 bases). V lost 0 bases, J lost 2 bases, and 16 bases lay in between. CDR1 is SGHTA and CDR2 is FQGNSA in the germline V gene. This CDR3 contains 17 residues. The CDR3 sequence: CASSLAVRREENYGYTF. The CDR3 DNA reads TGTGCCAGCAGCTTAGCGGTCCGCAGGGAGGAGAACTATGGCTACACCTTC.

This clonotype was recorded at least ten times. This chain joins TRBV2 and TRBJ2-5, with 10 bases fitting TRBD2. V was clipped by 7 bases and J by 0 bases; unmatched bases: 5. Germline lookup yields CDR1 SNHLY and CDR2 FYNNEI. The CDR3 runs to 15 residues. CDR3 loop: CASILSGGYQETQYF. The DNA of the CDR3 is TGTGCCAGCATTCTTAGCGGGGGGTACCAAGAGACCCAGTACTTC.

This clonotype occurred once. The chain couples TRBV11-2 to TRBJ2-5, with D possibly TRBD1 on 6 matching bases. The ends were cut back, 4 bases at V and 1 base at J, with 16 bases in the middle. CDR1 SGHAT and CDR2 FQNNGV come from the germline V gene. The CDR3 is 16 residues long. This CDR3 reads CASSYNPGASQETQYF. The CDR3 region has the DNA TGTGCCAGCAGCTACAATCCAGGGGCCTCCCAAGAGACCCAGTACTTC.

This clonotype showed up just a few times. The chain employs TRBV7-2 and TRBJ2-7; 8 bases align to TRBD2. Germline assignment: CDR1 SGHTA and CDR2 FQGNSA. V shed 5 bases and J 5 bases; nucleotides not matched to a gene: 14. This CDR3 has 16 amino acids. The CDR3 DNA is TGTGCCAGCAGCCCGTCGGGTTGGGCGGGGGGCCACGAGCAGTACTTC. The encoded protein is CASSPSGWAGGHEQYF.

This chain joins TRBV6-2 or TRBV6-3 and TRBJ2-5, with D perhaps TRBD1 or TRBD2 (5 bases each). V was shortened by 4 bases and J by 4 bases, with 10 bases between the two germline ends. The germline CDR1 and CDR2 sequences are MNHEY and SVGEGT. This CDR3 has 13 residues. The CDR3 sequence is CASSWPGRETQYF. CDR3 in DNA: TGTGCCAGCAGTTGGCCGGGACGAGAGACCCAGTACTTC.

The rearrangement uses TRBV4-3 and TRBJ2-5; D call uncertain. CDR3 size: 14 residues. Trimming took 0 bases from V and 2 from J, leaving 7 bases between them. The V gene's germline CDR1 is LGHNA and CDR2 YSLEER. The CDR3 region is CASSQDCSQETQYF. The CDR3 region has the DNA TGCGCCAGCAGCCAAGACTGCAGTCAAGAGACCCAGTACTTC.

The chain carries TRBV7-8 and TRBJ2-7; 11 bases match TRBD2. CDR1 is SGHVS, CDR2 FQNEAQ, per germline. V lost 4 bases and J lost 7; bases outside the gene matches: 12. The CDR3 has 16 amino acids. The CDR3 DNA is TGTGCCAGCAGCTCCTTGATAGCGGGAGGGCGTAGGGAGCAGTACTTC. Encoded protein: CASSSLIAGGRREQYF.

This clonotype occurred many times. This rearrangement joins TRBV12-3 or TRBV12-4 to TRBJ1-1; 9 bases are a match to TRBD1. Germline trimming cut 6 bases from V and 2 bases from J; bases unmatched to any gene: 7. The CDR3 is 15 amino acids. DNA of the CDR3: TGTGCCAGCAGCCCCAGGGGACAGGGAAACACTGAAGCTTTCTTT. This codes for CASSPRGQGNTEAFF.

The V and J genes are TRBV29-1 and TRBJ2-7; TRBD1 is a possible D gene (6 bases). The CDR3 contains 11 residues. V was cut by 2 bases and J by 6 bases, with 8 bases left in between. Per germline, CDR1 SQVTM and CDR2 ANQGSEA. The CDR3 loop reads CSVEQGSEQYF. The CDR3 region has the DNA TGCAGCGTTGAACAGGGGAGCGAGCAGTACTTC.

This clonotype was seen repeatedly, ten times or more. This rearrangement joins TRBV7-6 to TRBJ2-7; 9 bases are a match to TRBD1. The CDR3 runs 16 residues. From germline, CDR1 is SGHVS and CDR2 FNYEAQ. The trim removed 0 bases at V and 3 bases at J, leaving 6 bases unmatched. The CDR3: CASSLASMTGGYEQYF. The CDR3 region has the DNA TGTGCCAGCAGCTTAGCTAGTATGACAGGGGGCTACGAGCAGTACTTC.

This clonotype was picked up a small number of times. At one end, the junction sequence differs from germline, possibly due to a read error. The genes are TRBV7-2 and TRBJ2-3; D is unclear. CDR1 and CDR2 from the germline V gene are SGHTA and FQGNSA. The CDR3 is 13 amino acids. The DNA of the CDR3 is TGTGCCAACAGCACTTCGGTCGTTTATACGCAGTATTTT. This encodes CANSTSVVYTQYF.

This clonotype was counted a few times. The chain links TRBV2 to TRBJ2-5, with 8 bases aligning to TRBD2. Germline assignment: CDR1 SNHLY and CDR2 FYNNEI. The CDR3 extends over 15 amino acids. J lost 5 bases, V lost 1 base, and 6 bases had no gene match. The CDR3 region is CASSEEGLVSETQYF. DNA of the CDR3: TGTGCCAGCAGTGAAGAGGGACTAGTATCGGAGACCCAGTACTTC. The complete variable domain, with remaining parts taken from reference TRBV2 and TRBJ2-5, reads EPEVTQTPSHQVTQMGQEVILRCVPISNHLYFYWYRQILGQKVEFLVSFYNNEISEKSEIFDDQFSVERPDGSNFTLKIRSTKLEDSAMYFCASSEEGLVSETQYFGPGTRLLVL.